This T cell receptor (beta chain) was profiled in a study of PD-1 blockade in mismatch repair-deficient tumors. Background on the study: Patients had about 13 mismatch repair-deficient cancer types and were previously treated and progressing.

TCRs were sequenced from three patients responding to pembrolizumab. TCRdb's table, derived via immunoSEQ multiplex PCR, lists solely in-frame clones and lacks some. The sample includes 120,000 or so clones, about 88% of them seen just once. As concerns this clone: Antigen unknown.

General study findings and limits: Tumor-resident clones, often undetectable pretreatment in blood, expanded then contracted after pembrolizumab.

This clonotype was obtained from an adult with mismatch repair-deficient cancer. The specimen comprised peripheral blood, sampled 44 weeks after starting pembrolizumab.

The CDR3 protein is CAWSGFNPPYNEQFF. The CDR3 DNA is TGTGCCTGGAGTGGGTTTAATCCCCCTTACAATGAGCAGTTCTTC. The chain is built from TRBV30 and TRBJ2-1; D gene unclear. The CDR3 runs to 15 residues. V dropped 1 base and J dropped 4 bases, with 14 bases sitting between them. The germline V gene encodes CDR1 GTSNPN and CDR2 SVGIG (reference sequence).